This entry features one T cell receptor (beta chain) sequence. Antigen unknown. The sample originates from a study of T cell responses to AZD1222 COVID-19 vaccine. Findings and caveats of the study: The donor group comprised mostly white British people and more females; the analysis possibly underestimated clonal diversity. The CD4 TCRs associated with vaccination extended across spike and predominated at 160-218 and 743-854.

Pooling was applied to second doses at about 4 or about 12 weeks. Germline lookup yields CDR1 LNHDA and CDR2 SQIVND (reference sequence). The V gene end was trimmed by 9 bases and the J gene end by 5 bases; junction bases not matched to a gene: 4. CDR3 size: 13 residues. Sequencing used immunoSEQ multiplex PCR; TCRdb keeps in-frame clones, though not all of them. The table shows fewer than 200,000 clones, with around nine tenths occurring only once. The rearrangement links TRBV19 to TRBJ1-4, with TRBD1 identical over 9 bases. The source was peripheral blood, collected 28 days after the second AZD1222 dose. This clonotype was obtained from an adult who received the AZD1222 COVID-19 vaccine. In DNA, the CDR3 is TGTGCCAGCCGGGACAGGGTAAATGAAAAACTGTTTTTT. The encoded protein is CASRDRVNEKLFF.